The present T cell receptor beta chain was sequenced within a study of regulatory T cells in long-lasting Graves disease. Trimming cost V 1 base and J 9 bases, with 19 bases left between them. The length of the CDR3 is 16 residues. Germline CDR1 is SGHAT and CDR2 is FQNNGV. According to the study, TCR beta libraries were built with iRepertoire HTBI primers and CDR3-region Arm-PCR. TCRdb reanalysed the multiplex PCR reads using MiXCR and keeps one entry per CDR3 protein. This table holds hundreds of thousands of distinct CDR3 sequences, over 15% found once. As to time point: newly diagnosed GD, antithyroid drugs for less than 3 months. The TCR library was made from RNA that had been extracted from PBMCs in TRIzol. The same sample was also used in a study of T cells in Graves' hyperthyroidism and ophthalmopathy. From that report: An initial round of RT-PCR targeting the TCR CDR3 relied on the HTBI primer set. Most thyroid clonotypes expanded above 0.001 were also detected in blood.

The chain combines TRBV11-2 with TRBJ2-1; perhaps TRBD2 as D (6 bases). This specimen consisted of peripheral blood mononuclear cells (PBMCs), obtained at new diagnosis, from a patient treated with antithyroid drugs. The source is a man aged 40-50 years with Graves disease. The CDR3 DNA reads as TGTGCCAGCAGCTTAGCCCTGACTAGGCTGGGAAGTGAGCAGTTCTTC. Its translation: CASSLALTRLGSEQFF.